Below are 20 T cell receptor beta chains sequenced from a single sample in a study of T cell responses to AZD1222 COVID-19 vaccine. Clones were read by immunoSEQ multiplex PCR, and TCRdb kept only the in-frame ones, dropping some. The sample yields around 180,000 clones, 94% seen once. Sample: peripheral blood, taken 28 days after the second AZD1222 dose. These receptors originate from an adult who received the AZD1222 COVID-19 vaccine.

This chain links TRBV12-3 or TRBV12-4 with TRBJ1-1; a possible D gene is TRBD1 (5 bases). Deletions cut 6 bases from V and 5 bases from J, with 10 bases between. This CDR3 contains 12 residues. The CDR3 region is CASSPGRTEAFF. As DNA, the CDR3 is TGTGCCAGCAGCCCGGGACGAACTGAAGCTTTCTTT.

The rearrangement uses TRBV9 and TRBJ1-2; 7 bases map to TRBD1. Germline CDR1 SGDLS, CDR2 YYNGEE. The CDR3 extends over 15 amino acids. The V segment lost 3 bases and the J segment 5 bases; nucleotides outside the gene matches: 10. CDR3 sequence (DNA): TGTGCCAGCAGCGCGACAGGGAGAGGGGTTTATGGCTACACCTTC. Its translation is CASSATGRGVYGYTF.

The chain has TRBV2 and TRBJ2-7, with D hard to call. Germline-derived CDR1 and CDR2 are SNHLY and FYNNEI. The CDR3 runs to 15 residues. Trimming removed 1 base at V and 2 bases at J, with 12 bases between. The CDR3 nucleotides read TGTGCCAGCAGTGAAGGCCAAGTAGGTCCCTACGAGCAGTACTTC. The encoded protein is CASSEGQVGPYEQYF.

The chain links TRBV2 to TRBJ2-1; 10 bases line up with TRBD2. The CDR3 loop spans 15 amino acids. The junction had 6 bases not matched to a gene; V was cut back by 6 bases and J by 4 bases. Germline lookup yields CDR1 SNHLY and CDR2 FYNNEI. The CDR3 reads CASRRTSGLYNEQFF. Here the CDR3 DNA reads TGTGCCAGCAGGAGGACTAGCGGTCTGTACAATGAGCAGTTCTTC.

The chain links TRBV6-5 to TRBJ2-2; the match to TRBD1 covers 7 bases. The CDR3 runs to 14 residues. Germline lookup yields CDR1 MNHEY and CDR2 SVGAGI. The junction had 5 bases not matched to a gene; V was cut back by 8 bases and J by 2 bases. The CDR3 loop is CASRDSANTGELFF. CDR3 nucleotides: TGTGCCAGCCGGGACAGCGCAAACACCGGGGAGCTGTTTTTT.

J is TRBJ1-3 and V is TRBV18, with 9 positions matching TRBD1. Germline assignment: CDR1 KGHSH and CDR2 LQKENI. The V gene end was trimmed by 2 bases and the J gene end by 0 bases; junction bases not matched to a gene: 5. This CDR3 contains 17 residues. DNA for the CDR3: TGTGCCAGCTCACCAAGAGGACAGGGGTTCTCTGGAAACACCATATATTTT. Its protein is CASSPRGQGFSGNTIYF. Looking up the rest from reference TRBV18 and TRBJ1-3 gives the full variable domain: NAGVMQNPRHLVRRRGQEARLRCSPMKGHSHVYWYRQLPEEGLKFMVYLQKENIIDESGMPKERFSAEFPKEGPSILRIQQVVRGDSAAYFCASSPRGQGFSGNTIYFGEGSWLTVV.

The chain combines TRBV19 with TRBJ1-1; a weak D match, TRBD1 (6 bases). CDR1 and CDR2 (germline): LNHDA, SQIVND (reference sequence). Trimming cost V 7 bases and J 2 bases, with 17 bases left between them. The CDR3 sequence is 15 residues long. CDR3 loop: CASIDRSGGNTEAFF. CDR3 nucleotides: TGTGCCAGTATCGACAGGAGCGGTGGTAACACTGAAGCTTTCTTT.

The gene calls are TRBV6-5 and TRBJ2-1, with 12 bases fitting TRBD2. Per germline, CDR1 MNHEY and CDR2 SVGAGI. This CDR3 has 16 residues. Trimming cost V 2 bases and J 4 bases; bases outside gene matches: 3. CDR3 sequence: CASSYPLAGGYNEQFF. In nucleotides, the CDR3 is TGTGCCAGCAGTTACCCACTAGCGGGGGGATACAATGAGCAGTTCTTC.

The chain is built from TRBV4-3 and TRBJ2-3, with a weak D call TRBD2 (6 bases). There are 16 residues in the CDR3. V gave up 2 bases and J gave up 2 bases, with 14 bases separating them. Looked up from germline, CDR1 is LGHNA and CDR2 is YSLEER. The CDR3 DNA reads as TGCGCCAGCAGCCAACTACCGGGGGAGTCCACAGATACGCAGTATTTT. Translated: CASSQLPGESTDTQYF.

V is TRBV3-1 (or the pseudogene TRBV3-2) and J is TRBJ2-1, with TRBD1 matching 7 bases. The CDR3 extends over 16 amino acids. The junction had 4 bases not matched to a gene; V was cut back by 0 bases and J by 2 bases. In germline, CDR1 is LGHDT, CDR2 YNNKEL (reference sequence). The CDR3 spells CASSQDDRVAYNEQFF. The CDR3 region has the DNA TGTGCCAGCAGCCAAGACGACAGGGTTGCCTACAATGAGCAGTTCTTC.

The chain uses TRBV5-1 and TRBJ2-6; D ambiguous. The CDR3 consists of 20 residues. Per the germline V gene, CDR1 is SGHRS and CDR2 is YFSETQ. Trimming stripped 0 bases from V and 0 bases from J, with 19 bases between. In nucleotides, the CDR3 is TGCGCCAGCAGCTTGGTTTCTGGGCGCCCAGCTAACTCTGGGGCCAACGTCCTGACTTTC. As protein: CASSLVSGRPANSGANVLTF. The full variable domain, in which reference TRBV5-1 and TRBJ2-6 provide the parts outside the CDR3, is KAGVTQTPRYLIKTRGQQVTLSCSPISGHRSVSWYQQTPGQGLQFLFEYFSETQRNKGNFPGRFSGRQFSNSRSEMNVSTLELGDSALYLCASSLVSGRPANSGANVLTFGAGSRLTVL.

The chain is built from TRBV12-3 or TRBV12-4 and TRBJ1-2, with D unresolved. V was shortened by 8 bases and J by 7 bases, with 14 bases between the two germline ends. This CDR3 region has 12 residues. This CDR3 reads CASGFAQFGYTF. The CDR3 nucleotides are TGTGCCAGCGGATTCGCCCAATTTGGCTACACCTTC.

This chain links TRBV30 with TRBJ1-3, with D possibly TRBD1 on 5 matching bases. Germline V gives CDR1 GTSNPN, CDR2 SVGIG (reference sequence). V was cut by 0 bases and J by 2 bases, with 11 bases left in between. The CDR3 loop spans 15 amino acids. The CDR3 region is CAWSVLRRAGNTIYF. CDR3 coding DNA: TGTGCCTGGAGTGTACTCCGCAGGGCTGGAAACACCATATATTTT.

The V and J genes are TRBV13 and TRBJ1-3; weak D call: TRBD1 (5 bases). The CDR3 is made up of 14 amino acids. CDR1 and CDR2 from the germline V gene are PRHDT and FYEKMQ (reference sequence). Deletions cut 0 bases from V and 2 bases from J, with 5 bases between. The CDR3 here is CASSLGGAGNTIYF. In DNA form, the CDR3 reads TGTGCCAGCAGCTTAGGGGGGGCTGGAAACACCATATATTTT.

The chain combines TRBV6-6 with TRBJ1-1; the D is unclear. Germline assignment: CDR1 MNHNY and CDR2 SVGAGI (reference sequence). V was clipped by 6 bases and J by 1 base, with 6 bases between them. The CDR3 sequence is 12 residues long. This CDR3 is CASRFRNTEAFF. The CDR3 DNA is TGTGCCAGCAGGTTCAGGAACACTGAAGCTTTCTTT.

The rearrangement links TRBV6-5 to TRBJ2-7, with D maybe TRBD2 (5 bases). V was pared by 4 bases and J by 0 bases, with 13 bases between. The germline V gene has CDR1 MNHEY and CDR2 SVGAGI. This CDR3 has 15 residues. CDR3: CASSSPTTSSYEQYF. Written as DNA, the CDR3 is TGTGCCAGCAGTTCCCCGACTACCAGCTCCTACGAGCAGTACTTC.

This clone is a singleton in its sample. The chain links TRBV6-1 to TRBJ1-1; unclear D gene. Germline assignment: CDR1 MNHNS and CDR2 SASEGT. Between the trimmed V and J ends, which lost 8 bases and 4 bases, there was a span of 23 bases. The CDR3 is 16 residues long. The CDR3 sequence: CASRGEGSLLSTEAFF. DNA for the CDR3: TGTGCCAGCCGTGGGGAGGGTAGTTTGTTGAGCACTGAAGCTTTCTTT.

The chain joins TRBV5-6 to TRBJ1-5; D is unclear. Germline assignment: CDR1 SGHDT and CDR2 YYEEEE. The CDR3 runs 14 residues. V was clipped by 1 base and J by 9 bases, with 14 bases between them. CDR3 residues: CASSLRARKGPQHF. The DNA for the CDR3 is TGTGCCAGCAGCTTGCGAGCCAGGAAGGGGCCCCAGCATTTT.

This rearrangement joins TRBV6-5 to TRBJ1-1, with 7 positions matching TRBD1. J lost 5 bases, V lost 5 bases, and 8 bases had no gene match. The CDR3 extends over 14 amino acids. The germline V gene encodes CDR1 MNHEY and CDR2 SVGAGI. The CDR3, as DNA: TGTGCCAGCAGTCGGCGACAGGGTGAGACTGAAGCTTTCTTT. Protein sequence: CASSRRQGETEAFF.

This rearrangement joins TRBV6-5 to TRBJ1-2, with unresolved D. The CDR3 loop spans 13 amino acids. Trimming shortened V by 5 bases and J by 2 bases, and 9 bases separated the two germline ends. Germline V lookup: CDR1 MNHEY, CDR2 SVGAGI. CDR3 DNA sequence: TGTGCCAGCAGTCCCGGGGTGAACTATGGCTACACCTTC. Its protein product is CASSPGVNYGYTF.